Listed below are T cell receptor beta chains from one sample, sequenced in a study of cytomegalovirus exposure and HLA in healthy donors. Some clones are missing from TCRdb's copy, which holds only in-frame ones; the method was immunoSEQ multiplex PCR. The table records about 130,000 clones, about 8.9% of them present only once. The material sequenced was PBMCs. These TCRs come from a man aged 45-65 years in good health and CMV-seronegative. The CDR3 runs from the conserved cysteine through the conserved F or W. Each record gives: CDR3 length, V gene, J gene, clone size, CDR3 protein. Clone size, where shown, is once, few, many, or a class for clones that have expanded.

15	TRBV7-2	TRBJ1-3	few	CASSFTLNSGNTIYF
17	TRBV5-1	TRBJ2-3	.	CASSLGLAGVGTDTQYF
16	TRBV5-1	TRBJ2-3	.	CASSADRGVSTDTQYF
15	TRBV5-6	TRBJ2-3	few	CASSSGTGEGDTQYF
15	TRBV6-5	TRBJ2-3	few	CASSYPGEFADTQYF
17	TRBV4-2	TRBJ2-1	.	CASSQTGTGGSYNEQFF
17	TRBV9	TRBJ1-2	few	CASSVAEREQGAGGYTF
15	TRBV30	TRBJ1-4	.	CAWRGALDSNEKLFF
13	TRBV2	TRBJ2-7	few	CASSETGPYEQYF
16	TRBV7-8	TRBJ2-2	.	CASSRSGTGGTGELFF
14	TRBV7-8	TRBJ1-2	.	CASSLGTVNYGYTF
15	TRBV9	TRBJ2-7	.	CASSVGGTSIYEQYF
15	TRBV18	TRBJ1-2	.	CASSPGQGVDYGYTF
10	TRBV20-1	TRBJ1-1	few	CGDRVTEAFF
16	TRBV6-1	TRBJ1-2	.	CASSGQDRVVNYGYTF
14	TRBV5-1	TRBJ1-1	.	CASSLGQTNTEAFF
14	TRBV10-3	TRBJ2-2	few	CAIAGQANTGELFF
15	TRBV6-1	TRBJ1-1	few	CASSETWTGDTEAFF
15	TRBV2	TRBJ2-1	few	CASTQGSRSYNEQFF
15	TRBV28	TRBJ1-5	.	CASSLSGGGNQPQHF
15	TRBV13	TRBJ1-4	few	CASSLGLGGREKLFF
17	TRBV4-2	TRBJ2-7	few	CASSHSTTSGSAYEQYF
14	TRBV6-5	TRBJ1-1	.	CASSFGGVNTEAFF
16	TRBV28	TRBJ1-3	few	CASSKDRPISGNTIYF
14	TRBV29-1	TRBJ1-1	few	CSARPGLLNTEAFF
16	TRBV7-8	TRBJ2-7	few	CASSLALGQGAYEQYF
15	TRBV30	TRBJ1-1	.	CACASPGTGGTEAFF
13	TRBV19	TRBJ1-1	.	CATTRTAYTEAFF
16	TRBV6-5	TRBJ2-5	.	CASSHSGLAGGENQYF